This is a list of T cell receptor beta chains from one sample in a study of beta chain features in type 1 diabetes. Profiled with immunoSEQ multiplex PCR; TCRdb holds only in-frame clones, not every one. The sample lists around 280,000 clones; 8% were seen once. The sequenced material came from central memory CD4+ T cells from blood. These receptors all come from a young woman in good health. Each CDR3 is given with its conserved first and last residue. A D gene is named only where the DNA matches it firmly. Part of the rows lack a size; the others show once, few, many or a class for expanded clones.

j_call d_call v_call clone_size cdr3_nt cdr3_aa
TRBJ1-2 NA TRBV4-3 NA TGCGCCAGCAGCCAACAACCAGGGGAACCCAATGGCTACACCTTC CASSQQPGEPNGYTF
TRBJ1-3 NA TRBV2 few TGTGCCAGCAGGGAGACCAGCTCTGGAAACACCATATATTTT CASRETSSGNTIYF
TRBJ2-5 NA TRBV9 NA TGTGCCAGCAGCGCCGTGAGTAGACAAGAGACCCAGTACTTC CASSAVSRQETQYF
TRBJ1-1 NA TRBV7-9 few TGTGCCAGCAGCCCGACGACGGAGGATGAAGCTTTCTTT CASSPTTEDEAFF
TRBJ2-1 TRBD1 TRBV7-3 few TGTGCCAGCAGCAAGGGGACAGGAGGCTACAATGAGCAGTTCTTC CASSKGTGGYNEQFF
TRBJ2-1 NA TRBV28 NA TGTGCCAGCACCGAAAGCTACAATGAGCAGTTCTTC CASTESYNEQFF
TRBJ2-1 TRBD1 TRBV7-2 few TGTGCCAGCAGCTACGGGACAGGCAATGAGCAGTTCTTC CASSYGTGNEQFF
TRBJ1-1 NA TRBV4-3 many TGCGCCAGCAGCCAAGATCCGACAGGTGGGAACACTGAAGCTTTCTTT CASSQDPTGGNTEAFF
TRBJ1-4 NA TRBV5-6 NA TGTGCCAGCAGAAACAGGGCAGCTAATGAAAAACTGTTTTTT CASRNRAANEKLFF
TRBJ2-7 TRBD1 TRBV5-1 few TGCGCCAGTGTCGGGACAGATCGATACGAGCAGTACTTC CASVGTDRYEQYF
TRBJ1-1 TRBD1 TRBV5-1 NA TGCGCCAGCAGGCTACAGGGGGCAGACACTGAAGCTTTCTTT CASRLQGADTEAFF
TRBJ2-6 NA TRBV7-9 NA TGTGCCAGCAGCCGATCGGGACGGGCCGGGGCCAACGTCCTGACTTTC CASSRSGRAGANVLTF
TRBJ1-2 NA TRBV2 NA TGTGCCAGCAGTGAACTGGAGGTGTGGTTC CASSELEVWF
TRBJ2-5 TRBD1 TRBV5-6 few TGTGCCAGCAGCCGTCCGGGACAGGGTCAAGAGACCCAGTACTTC CASSRPGQGQETQYF
TRBJ1-4 NA TRBV4-1 NA TGCGCCAGCAGCCAAGCCGGGGCCAGTATTAATGAAAAACTGTTTTTT CASSQAGASINEKLFF
TRBJ1-2 NA TRBV6-5 few TGTGCCAGCAGTTATACAGGGAACTATGGCTACACCTTC CASSYTGNYGYTF
TRBJ2-7 TRBD2 TRBV18 NA TGTGCCAGCGCACGCGGGGGGCTGTCCTACGAGCAGTACTTC CASARGGLSYEQYF
TRBJ2-3 NA TRBV2 NA TGTGCCAGCAGAGTGGAGGGGTCAGATACGCAGTATTTT CASRVEGSDTQYF
TRBJ1-2 TRBD1 TRBV6-1 few TGTGCCAGCAGTCAAGGACAGGCCCCCAGTCACTATGGCTACACCTTC CASSQGQAPSHYGYTF
TRBJ1-5 TRBD1 TRBV18 few TGTGCCAGCTCACGGGACAGGGATCAGCCCCAGCATTTT CASSRDRDQPQHF
TRBJ1-6 NA TRBV18 NA TGTGCCAGCTCCCCCGACAGAGCTAATTCACCCCTCCACTTT CASSPDRANSPLHF
TRBJ1-1 TRBD1 TRBV5-4 many TGTGCCAGCAGCCGTACAGGGGGAAACACTGAAGCTTTCTTT CASSRTGGNTEAFF